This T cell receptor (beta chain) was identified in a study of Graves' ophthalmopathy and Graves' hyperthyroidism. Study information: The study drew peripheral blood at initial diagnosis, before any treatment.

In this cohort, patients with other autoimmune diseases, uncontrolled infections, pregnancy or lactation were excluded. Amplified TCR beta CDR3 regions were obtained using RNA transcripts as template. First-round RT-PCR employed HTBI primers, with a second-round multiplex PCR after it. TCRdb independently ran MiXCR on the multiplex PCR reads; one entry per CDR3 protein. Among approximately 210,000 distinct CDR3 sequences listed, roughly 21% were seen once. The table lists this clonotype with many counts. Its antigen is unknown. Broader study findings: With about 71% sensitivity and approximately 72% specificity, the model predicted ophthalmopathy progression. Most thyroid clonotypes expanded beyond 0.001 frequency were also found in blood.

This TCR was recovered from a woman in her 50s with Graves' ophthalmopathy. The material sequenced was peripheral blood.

The CDR3 DNA reads as TGCAGTGCTAGTTTCCGGGACAGGAGCTCCTACGAGCAGTACTTC. This codes for CSASFRDRSSYEQYF. This chain uses TRBV20-1 with TRBJ2-7; TRBD1 matches at 8 bases. V gave up 3 bases and J gave up 0 bases; unmatched junction bases: 7. CDR1 and CDR2 (germline): DFQATT, SNEGSKA (reference sequence). The CDR3 length is 15 residues.